This T cell receptor (beta chain) was identified during a study of blood T cell repertoires in COVID-19. Overall study context: From the United States, Italy and Spain came samples of acute and convalescent COVID-19. In each case, the material was cDNA or gDNA derived from T cells, B-cell-depleted T cells, or PBMCs.

In the authors' methods: For nucleated cells, counts were estimated from reference gene primer amplification. Libraries were prepared by immunoSEQ multiplex PCR; TCRdb keeps only in-frame clonotypes and omits some of them. V and J calls and clone size are those listed in that table; D and trimming were worked out from the DNA. Of about 44,000 clones in the sample, about 81% were seen once. V lost 6 bases and J lost 7; bases outside the gene matches: 3. This CDR3 is built from 13 residues. Germline V gene lookup returns CDR1 ENHRY and CDR2 SYGVKD. The material sequenced was peripheral blood. V gene TRBV10-3 combines with J gene TRBJ1-4; 9 nucleotides match TRBD1. The TCR was taken from a human donor in a cohort sampled during active COVID-19. CDR3 loop: CAISGQGSEKLFF. DNA of the CDR3: TGTGCCATCAGCGGACAGGGGAGTGAAAAACTGTTTTTT.